This T cell receptor beta chain was retrieved from a study of CD8+CD57+ T cells in acquired aplastic anemia. Looking at the study overall: Mean yield of DNA from sorted CD4+ and CD8+ cells was 3 to 3.5 ug.

The use of genomic DNA as template underpinned the TCR beta VDJ and CDR3 profiling. TCRdb reprocessed the reads via MiXCR and lists one record per CDR3 protein. The table has 160,000 or so distinct CDR3 sequences, under 55% seen once. CDR1 and CDR2 from the germline V gene are SEHNR and FQNEAQ (reference sequence). This CDR3 contains 12 residues. The ends were cut back, 10 bases at V and 7 bases at J, with 16 bases in the middle. Sequencing was done on patients that had shown CD8+CD57+ cell expansion by flow cytometry. This clonotype was sampled from a human donor with aplastic anemia. The sample comprised sorted CD4+, CD8+, or CD8+CD57+ T cells (not recorded which) from PBMCs. This chain uses TRBV7-9 with TRBJ1-2, with D hard to call. In DNA, the CDR3 is TGTGCCACAACCTCCGGACGGAGTGGCTACACCTTC. As protein: CATTSGRSGYTF.